A single sample gave rise to the 3 T cell receptor beta chains below, sequenced in a study of shared clonotypes between healthy human individuals (dated by TCRdb to 2020 to 2021). Preparation of the library involved the immunoSEQ multiplex PCR assay. Here the immuneACCESS table is served through TCRdb, limited to in-frame sequences with V and J called. Missing clones are a known gap in these copies; in checked studies unresolved V genes cover under half, and the rest lacks a known reason. The sample table shows around 2,000,000 clones, and about 93% are seen once. Clones ranked in the top ten supply more than 1.5% of the sample. CD8 naive samples were obtained by positive selection for CCR7 among CD45RO-negative cells, yielding a CD45RA+CCR7+ population from which TemRA cells were excluded. The sample comprised naive CD8+ T cells from PBMCs. The label giving this sample's cell subset or site can be read as: CD45RA+CCR7+. All receptors come from a man younger than 35 in good health. Some clones in this sample may be carry-over from other donors' samples.

The chain joins TRBV5-5 to TRBJ2-7; a possible D gene is TRBD1 (6 bases). Trimming pared 1 base from V and 3 bases from J, leaving 20 bases between. Germline CDR1 reads SGHKS; CDR2 reads YYEKEE (reference sequence). The CDR3 runs to 17 residues. The CDR3 sequence: CASSLTELGTFFYEQYF. The CDR3 DNA reads as TGTGCCAGCAGCTTGACCGAACTGGGGACATTTTTCTACGAGCAGTACTTC.

This clone was observed a single time. Other nucleotide sequences from this sample produce the same CDR3. The genes are TRBV11-2 and TRBJ2-7; D may be TRBD2 (6 bases). V lost 3 bases and J 3 bases, leaving 12 bases between the germline ends. Germline CDR1 reads SGHAT; CDR2 reads FQNNGV. The CDR3 has 14 residues. The chain's CDR3 is CASSFGTGVYEQYF. The CDR3, as DNA: TGTGCCAGCAGCTTCGGGACTGGGGTCTACGAGCAGTACTTC. The full variable domain, its missing parts supplied by reference TRBV11-2 and TRBJ2-7, is EAGVAQSPRYKIIEKRQSVAFWCNPISGHATLYWYQQILGQGPKLLIQFQNNGVVDDSQLPKDRFSAERLKGVDSTLKIQPAKLEDSAVYLCASSFGTGVYEQYFGPGTRLTVT.

Concerning this clone itself: Other DNA sequences in the sample encode the same CDR3. The rearrangement joins TRBV27 to TRBJ2-7; 9 nucleotides match TRBD1. V shed 4 bases, J shed 1 base, and the junction held 5 bases outside the gene matches. There are 15 residues in the CDR3. CDR1 is MNHEY and CDR2 is SMNVEV in the germline V gene (reference sequence). CDR3 amino acids: CASSSVGTGSYEQYF. In DNA form, the CDR3 reads TGTGCCAGCAGTTCGGTAGGGACAGGGTCCTACGAGCAGTACTTC.